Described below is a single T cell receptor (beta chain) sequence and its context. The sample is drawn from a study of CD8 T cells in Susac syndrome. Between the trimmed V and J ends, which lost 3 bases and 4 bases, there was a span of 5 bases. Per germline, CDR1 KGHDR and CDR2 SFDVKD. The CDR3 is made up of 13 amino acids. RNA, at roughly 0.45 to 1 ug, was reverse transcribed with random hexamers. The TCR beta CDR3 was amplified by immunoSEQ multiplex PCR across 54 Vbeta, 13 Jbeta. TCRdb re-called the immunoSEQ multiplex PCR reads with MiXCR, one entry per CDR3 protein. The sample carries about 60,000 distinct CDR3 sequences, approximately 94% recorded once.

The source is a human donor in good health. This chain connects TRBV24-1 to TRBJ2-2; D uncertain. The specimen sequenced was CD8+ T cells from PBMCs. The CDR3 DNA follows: TGTGCCACCAGTGATCCTAGCACCGGGGAGCTGTTTTTT. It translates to CATSDPSTGELFF.